The 17 T cell receptor beta chains reported below all come from one sample, sequenced in a study of T-cell memory formation after mild COVID-19. MiXCR was run by TCRdb on the 5' RACE reads, yielding one entry per CDR3 protein. This table has roughly 450,000 distinct CDR3 sequences, under 20% appearing once. The sample comprised PBMCs or a T cell subset sorted from them (not recorded which). These receptors were taken from a man younger than 35 who had mild COVID-19 (a few samples of this study predate the infection). Cell type and time point are not known.

In its sample, this clonotype was seen a few times. The junction departs from the called germline gene at one end, perhaps through a read error. CDR3 sequence reads: CASSPTARGPGNTIYF. In nucleotides, the CDR3 is TGTGCCAGCAGCCCCACCGCGAGGGGTCCTGGGAACACCATATATTTT. The V and J genes are TRBV4-2 and TRBJ1-3, with a tentative D call TRBD1 (5 bases). Germline CDR1 is LGHNA and CDR2 is YNFKEQ. CDR3 length: 16 amino acids.

There are a few counts of this clonotype. The chain recombines TRBV5-1 with TRBJ1-3, with D tentatively TRBD1 (5 bases). Germline loops: CDR1 SGHRS, CDR2 YFSETQ. The CDR3 consists of 16 residues. Trimming stripped 0 bases from V and 0 bases from J, with 10 bases between. The CDR3 sequence is CASSLAGGPSGNTIYF. The DNA of the CDR3 is TGCGCCAGCAGCTTGGCCGGGGGACCCTCTGGAAACACCATATATTTT.

This clonotype turned up a few times. In nucleotides, the CDR3 is TGTGCCAGCAGCTCCGTCCTGACGGGGGTGGGGCAGCCCCAGCATTTT. As protein: CASSSVLTGVGQPQHF. V gene TRBV5-5 combines with J gene TRBJ1-5; TRBD1 is a possible D gene (5 bases). V lost 3 bases and J 7 bases, leaving 20 bases between the germline ends. Germline V gene data show CDR1 as SGHKS and CDR2 as YYEKEE (reference sequence). This CDR3 contains 16 residues.

The chain is built from TRBV10-3 and TRBJ1-1; a weak D match, TRBD1 (5 bases). This CDR3 comprises 14 residues. The V gene's germline CDR1 is ENHRY and CDR2 SYGVKD. V shed 6 bases and J shed 1 base, with 12 bases lying between them. The CDR3 DNA follows: TGTGCCATCAGACCCGGGACGGCGAACACTGAAGCTTTCTTT. Its protein is CAIRPGTANTEAFF.

This clonotype was seen only a few times. J is TRBJ2-7 and V is TRBV6-1; tentatively, D is TRBD2 (6 bases). V dropped 3 bases and J dropped 6 bases, with 12 bases sitting between them. Germline assignment: CDR1 MNHNS and CDR2 SASEGT. The CDR3 is made up of 13 amino acids. This chain's CDR3 is CASSDVPGGEQYV. The CDR3 nucleotides are TGTGCCAGCAGTGATGTCCCCGGGGGCGAGCAGTACGTC.

This rearrangement joins TRBV4-1 to TRBJ2-7, with D unclear. Germline V gene sequence: CDR1 MGHRA, CDR2 YSYEKL. V was trimmed by 0 bases and J by 7 bases, leaving 7 bases between them. This CDR3 has 12 residues. The CDR3 reads CASSQDRTEQYF. The CDR3 coding sequence is TGCGCCAGCAGCCAAGATCGGACGGAGCAGTACTTC.

This clonotype was counted between two and nine times. V usage is TRBV20-1 and J usage is TRBJ1-3; 9 nucleotides line up with TRBD1. Germline trimming cut 4 bases from V and 2 bases from J; bases unmatched to any gene: 3. This CDR3 spans 14 amino acids. Germline-derived CDR1 and CDR2 are DFQATT and SNEGSKA (reference sequence). CDR3 coding DNA: TGCAGTGCTACCCACAGGGGGCCTGGAAACACCATATATTTT. Its protein product is CSATHRGPGNTIYF.

This chain connects TRBV7-3 to TRBJ2-1, with 13 bases fitting TRBD2. Trimming cost V 3 bases and J 6 bases; bases outside gene matches: 2. Germline V lookup: CDR1 SGHTA, CDR2 FQGTGA. CDR3 size: 15 residues. The CDR3 DNA reads as TGTGCCAGCAGCTTGACTAGCGGGGGGTTCAATGAGCAGTTCTTC. Protein: CASSLTSGGFNEQFF. Drawing the rest from reference TRBV7-3 and TRBJ2-1, the complete variable domain is GAGVSQTPSNKVTEKGKYVELRCDPISGHTALYWYRQSLGQGPEFLIYFQGTGAADDSGLPNDRFFAVRPEGSVSTLKIQRTERGDSAVYLCASSLTSGGFNEQFFGPGTRLTVL.

This clonotype has at least ten counts. Sequence at one end of the junction differs from germline and may be a read error. The chain has TRBV3-1 and TRBJ2-5, with D hard to call. The CDR3 totals 12 residues. CDR1 LGHDT and CDR2 YNNKEL come from the germline V gene (reference sequence). The DNA of the CDR3 is TGCGCCAGCAGCCAGGACCAAGAGACCCAGTACTTC. Translation gives CASSQDQETQYF.

The chain couples TRBV20-1 to TRBJ2-2, with unresolved D. The CDR3 totals 12 residues. V was shortened by 8 bases and J by 3 bases, with 10 bases between the two germline ends. Germline assignment: CDR1 DFQATT and CDR2 SNEGSKA (reference sequence). The CDR3 spells CSPKTDTGELFF. CDR3 nucleotide sequence: TGCAGTCCGAAGACCGACACCGGGGAGCTGTTTTTT.

V is TRBV15 and J is TRBJ1-5; D is unclear. The CDR3 is 15 residues long. Between the trimmed V and J ends, which lost 0 bases and 6 bases, there was a span of 12 bases. Germline V lookup: CDR1 LNHNV, CDR2 YYDKDF (reference sequence). The CDR3 DNA reads as TGTGCCACCAGCAGAGATTGGAGGGTAGGTCAGCCCCAGCATTTT. It codes for CATSRDWRVGQPQHF.

The rearrangement joins TRBV5-1 to TRBJ1-6; D remains ambiguous. V lost 0 bases, J lost 4 bases, and 14 bases lay in between. The CDR3 is 17 residues long. In germline, CDR1 is SGHRS, CDR2 YFSETQ. CDR3 sequence reads: CASSLAGPNIYNSPLHF. CDR3 nucleotides: TGCGCCAGCAGCTTGGCTGGCCCGAATATTTATAATTCACCCCTCCACTTT.

This chain joins TRBV9 and TRBJ2-3, with D perhaps TRBD1 or TRBD2 (5 bases each). V was trimmed by 2 bases and J by 4 bases, leaving 8 bases between them. CDR1 and CDR2 from the germline V gene are SGDLS and YYNGEE. The CDR3 extends over 13 amino acids. The CDR3 loop is CASSVQGADTQYF. CDR3 nucleotide sequence: TGTGCCAGCAGCGTGCAGGGAGCAGATACGCAGTATTTT.

This clonotype was detected only a few times. The V and J genes are TRBV20-1 and TRBJ2-2; D remains ambiguous. The germline V and J ends were trimmed by 5 bases and 0 bases, with 10 bases remaining between them. This CDR3 contains 14 residues. Germline V lookup: CDR1 DFQATT, CDR2 SNEGSKA (reference sequence). The CDR3 coding sequence is TGCAGTGCTTGGGAACAGACGAACACCGGGGAGCTGTTTTTT. Its protein product is CSAWEQTNTGELFF.

This clonotype has a count of ten or more. J is TRBJ1-3 and V is TRBV28; a possible D gene is TRBD1 (5 bases). Trimming took 3 bases from V and 5 from J, leaving 14 bases between them. Looked up from germline, CDR1 is MDHEN and CDR2 is SYDVKM. The CDR3 is made up of 15 amino acids. As DNA, the CDR3 is TGTGCCAGCAGTTTTTCGGGGGGACGTAGAAACACCATATATTTT. Its translation: CASSFSGGRRNTIYF.

To note about this clonotype: This sequence may be a read error, since a much larger clone differs from it by one base. CDR3: CASSSGTISTDTQYF. CDR3 in DNA: TGCGCCAGCAGCTCTGGGACTATCTCTACAGATACGCAGTATTTT. This chain connects TRBV5-1 to TRBJ2-3; 7 bases agree with TRBD2. CDR1 is SGHRS, CDR2 YFSETQ, per germline. Trimming cost V 3 bases and J 3 bases; bases outside gene matches: 7. CDR3 length equals 15 residues.

The chain links TRBV27 to TRBJ1-5; D remains ambiguous. This CDR3 has 13 residues. V dropped 4 bases and J dropped 6 bases, with 10 bases sitting between them. The V gene's germline CDR1 is MNHEY and CDR2 SMNVEV (reference sequence). The CDR3 spells CASSWGEGQPQHF. The CDR3 bases are TGTGCCAGCAGTTGGGGTGAGGGTCAGCCCCAGCATTTT.